Here is one T cell receptor (beta chain) with its context. The clone's antigen remains unknown. Base qualities are not at hand, and no much larger clone is one base apart. The data were taken from a study of blood T cell repertoires in COVID-19 (dated by TCRdb to the early 2020s). For the wider study: Samples covering the acute and convalescent phases of COVID-19 were provided by collaborators in the United States, Italy and Spain. The prospective study material was composed of cDNA or gDNA derived from T cells, B-cell-depleted T cells, or PBMCs. The dataset comprised deeply sampled blood TCRbeta repertoires from subjects exposed to, actively infected with, or recovered from COVID-19. The repertoires were released in a freely available public database meant as a resource for research on the immune response to SARS-CoV-2. Samples came from the ongoing ImmuneRACE study (first 160 participants) plus 1,254 subjects from 6 global collaborators. Sample metadata almost always included a de-identified subject ID, COVID-19 status, age in years and sex. Where available, HLA class I and class II types were taken from metadata supplied by the sample provider and were not determined by assay-based typing.

The collaborating institutions used their own protocols to collect whole blood in K2EDTA tubes. For TCRbeta analysis, collaborator samples were shipped as frozen whole blood, as isolated PBMCs, or as DNA extracted from either sample type. The germline V gene yields MNHEY for CDR1 and SVGAGI for CDR2. Trimmed from V: 8 bases; trimmed from J: 3 bases; junction bases lacking a gene match: 5. The CDR3 runs 13 residues from the cysteine to the phenylalanine. Only the CDR3 region is kept as DNA, spanning 39 bases read in frame from base 1. TCRbeta CDR3 regions were amplified from genomic DNA using the immunoSEQ Assay, a bias-controlled multiplex PCR. Per the authors' processing: Within the assay, amplification of reference gene primers was used to estimate how many nucleated cells each sample contained. To quantify the absolute abundance of each unique TCRbeta CDR3 rearrangement, sequence reads were collapsed and filtered. For each sample, productive Simpson clonality was calculated by taking the square root of Simpson's diversity index across productive rearrangements. Not all clones reach the TCRdb copy of this immuneACCESS table, which keeps in-frame sequences only. Checked studies attribute under half of the gap to unresolved V genes and leave the rest unexplained. Clonal size and the V and J genes are those of that table, whereas D and trimming came from the DNA. The sample table records approximately 40,000 clones; more than 75% of these occur just once. Of the sample, roughly an eighth is held by the ten largest clones.

The full study reports these points: The amount of clinical and demographic metadata varied by source and participant and was provided uncurated.

The sequence is built from TRBV6-5 and TRBJ1-1; TRBD1 lines up with 8 middle nucleotides. The sample consisted of peripheral blood. The source of this sequence is a human donor in a cohort sampled during active COVID-19. The DNA is as follows: TGTGCCAGCGGTCCGACAGGGGACACTGAAGCTTTCTTT. It translates to CASGPTGDTEAFF.